This record looks at one T cell receptor beta chain sequence and its context. Its matching antigen is unknown. Its ends do not fully match the called genes, so a read error is possible. The record originates from a study of blood T cells in healthy people across ages. A sample-barcoded 5' primer and a J-beta primer mix were used in a second PCR of roughly 6 to 12 cycles. MiXCR was run by TCRdb on the 5' RACE reads, yielding one entry per CDR3 protein. The table lists roughly 1.6 million distinct CDR3 sequences, 30% to 35% of them singletons. Germline-derived CDR1 and CDR2 are SGHNT and YYREEE (reference sequence). This CDR3 region has 13 residues. The study's findings and limits: Because donor CMV status was unknown, expanded clonotype changes were possibly confounded. Higher diversity and more naive CD4+ cells were features of long-lived donors, compared to aged donors. Naive and antigen-experienced cells were not separated, limiting conclusive comparison.

This sequence was found in a young woman in good health. The sequencing input was blood. The chain couples TRBV5-4 to TRBJ2-7, with D uncertain. The DNA for the CDR3 is TGTGTCAGCAGCTTGGACCTCGCCTACGAGCAGTACTTC. It yields the protein CVSSLDLAYEQYF.